The 5 T cell receptor beta chains given below trace back to one sample, sequenced in a study of T cell clonality in common variable immunodeficiency. Their cognate antigens are unknown. Study results and caveats: Common variable immunodeficiency TCR beta sequences reportedly had fewer deletions and N-nucleotide insertions.

Using immunoSEQ multiplex PCR, the repertoire was profiled, and TCRdb retains in-frame clones only, with some absent. The data show about 14,000 clones, with none appearing a single time. The sample was peripheral blood mononuclear cells. These receptors originate from a human donor with common variable immunodeficiency.

This clone showed up just a few times. The CDR3 is cut off 3 residues early in the read; its end comes from the germline J gene. The J gene is TRBJ2-1, the V gene TRBV19; D possibly matches TRBD1 or TRBD2 (6 bases each). The CDR3 has 16 residues. Germline CDR1 reads LNHDA; CDR2 reads SQIVND (reference sequence). Trimming took 0 bases from V and 4 from J, leaving 13 bases between them. CDR3 protein: CASSIESGAGYNEQFF. CDR3 DNA (partial): TGTGCCAGTAGTATAGAGTCAGGGGCGGGATACAATGAG.

This clone came up a few times. The read ends 3 residues early relative to the CDR3; the germline J gene fills the gap. V gene TRBV18 combines with J gene TRBJ1-1, with D perhaps matching TRBD1 (5 bases). V was cut by 5 bases and J by 2 bases, with 15 bases left in between. Germline CDR1 and CDR2: KGHSH and LQKENI. The CDR3 spans 15 residues. The DNA read from the CDR3 is TGTGCCAGCTCATCCTCCAAGGGGCAAAACACTGAA. Translation gives CASSSSKGQNTE. The CDR3, in full, reads CASSSSKGQNTEAFF.

This clone has just a few counts. The read ends 3 residues early relative to the CDR3; the germline J gene fills the gap. The V call is TRBV7-9, the J call TRBJ2-7; D perhaps matches TRBD1 (6 bases). The CDR3 loop spans 14 amino acids. V lost 3 bases and J lost 2, with 11 bases in between. The germline CDR1 and CDR2 sequences are SEHNR and FQNEAQ (reference sequence). CDR3 bases read: TGTGCCAGCAGCTTGGCAGGGGACACCTACGAG. Its translation is CASSLAGDTYE. The CDR3 reads in full as CASSLAGDTYEQYF.

This CDR3 is CASSPGTAPSYEQYF. CDR3 DNA (partial): TGTGCCAGCAGCCCTGGGACTGCTCCTTCCTACGAG. The J gene is TRBJ2-7, the V gene TRBV7-6; the D gene is possibly TRBD2 (6 bases). Read data end 3 residues before the CDR3 end; the end is taken from the germline J gene. Between the trimmed V and J ends, which lost 5 bases and 1 base, there was a span of 15 bases. Germline lookup yields CDR1 SGHVS and CDR2 FNYEAQ. CDR3 length: 15 residues.

For this clone: The CDR3 is cut off 3 residues early in the read; its end comes from the germline J gene. J is TRBJ2-3 and V is TRBV19; TRBD1 aligns across 7 bases. With 4 bases clipped from V and 7 bases from J, the junction kept 11 bases outside the gene matches. The germline gives CDR1 LNHDA, CDR2 SQIVND (reference sequence). This CDR3 has 15 amino acids. CDR3 DNA, as far as it was read: TGTGCCAGTAGTAACCCATCGGGACAGCTAAATACG. As protein: CASSNPSGQLNT. The whole CDR3 protein is CASSNPSGQLNTQYF.